This note documents a single TCR beta chain sequence. Its antigen is currently unknown. V lost 4 bases and J lost 0, with 8 bases in between. Looked up from germline, CDR1 is MNHEY and CDR2 is SVGAGI. The CDR3 has 14 amino acids. TCRdb's table, derived via immunoSEQ multiplex PCR, lists solely in-frame clones and lacks some. This table has tens of thousands of clones, approximately 84% appearing once. The data were obtained in a study of T cell responses to AZD1222 COVID-19 vaccine. Study observations and caveats: Repertoire sampling happened only post peak T cell response. Unmutated variant regions are reportedly targeted by nearly half of spike-specific TCRs.

The sequence was obtained from an adult in good health. This sample comprised peripheral blood, obtained on day 0 of AZD1222 vaccination. V and J are TRBV6-5 and TRBJ2-3; D gene ambiguous. The CDR3 region is CASSLQPSTDTQYF. The DNA for the CDR3 is TGTGCCAGCAGTTTACAACCTAGCACAGATACGCAGTATTTT.